The 13 T cell receptor beta chains reported below all come from one sample, sequenced in a study of T-cell memory formation after mild COVID-19. TCRdb itself ran the 5' RACE reads through MiXCR, one entry per CDR3 protein. Of a few hundred thousand distinct CDR3 sequences listed, 25% to 30% were seen once; the top ten hold 13%. Sequenced sample: PBMCs or a T cell subset sorted from them (not recorded which). Every receptor here comes from an adult woman who had mild COVID-19 (a few samples of this study predate the infection). Cell type and time point are not known.

The chain recombines TRBV4-1 with TRBJ1-1, with D perhaps TRBD1 (5 bases). The CDR3 is 14 residues long. Trimming took 0 bases from V and 8 from J, leaving 13 bases between them. Germline V gene lookup returns CDR1 MGHRA and CDR2 YSYEKL. The CDR3 nucleotides are TGCGCCAGCAGCCAAGAGGGAACAGGTTGGGAAGCTTTCTTT. Translation gives CASSQEGTGWEAFF.

This clonotype occurred many times. V and J are TRBV7-9 and TRBJ1-4, with a possible D match to TRBD1 (5 bases). CDR3 length: 13 residues. Per germline, CDR1 SEHNR and CDR2 FQNEAQ (reference sequence). Trimming took 5 bases from V and 5 from J, leaving 9 bases between them. Here the CDR3 reads CASSVGANEKLFF. DNA of the CDR3: TGTGCCAGCAGCGTCGGGGCAAATGAAAAACTGTTTTTT.

V is TRBV13 and J is TRBJ2-7, with 9 positions matching TRBD2. The CDR3 covers 17 residues. Germline assignment: CDR1 PRHDT and CDR2 FYEKMQ (reference sequence). V dropped 3 bases and J dropped 0; count of bases not matched to a gene: 9. CDR3 in amino acids: CASSFGLAGGVSYEQYF. In nucleotides, the CDR3 is TGTGCCAGCAGCTTTGGTCTCGCGGGGGGGGTCTCCTACGAGCAGTACTTC.

This clonotype was observed a few times. J is TRBJ2-7 and V is TRBV5-5, with D perhaps TRBD2 (5 bases). The germline V gene encodes CDR1 SGHKS and CDR2 YYEKEE (reference sequence). V lost 4 bases to trimming and J lost 7 bases, with 21 bases between them. The CDR3 consists of 15 residues. The CDR3 region is CASSRLLSDREEQYF. The CDR3, as DNA: TGTGCCAGCAGCCGTTTATTGTCCGACCGGGAAGAGCAGTACTTC.

V usage is TRBV7-2 and J usage is TRBJ1-6, with 8 nucleotides matching TRBD1. CDR1 is SGHTA, CDR2 FQGNSA, per germline. This CDR3 has 14 amino acids. V gave up 5 bases and J gave up 8 bases; unmatched junction bases: 5. The CDR3 loop is CASSRQGSYSPLHF. The CDR3 coding sequence is TGTGCCAGCAGCCGACAGGGGTCATATTCACCCCTCCACTTT.

The chain combines TRBV24-1 with TRBJ2-7, with D possibly TRBD1 on 6 matching bases. The germline gives CDR1 KGHDR, CDR2 SFDVKD. The CDR3 contains 16 residues. V shed 4 bases and J shed 2 bases, with 17 bases lying between them. The CDR3 sequence: CATSDPTGTWPYEQYF. CDR3 sequence (DNA): TGTGCCACCAGTGACCCTACCGGGACATGGCCCTACGAGCAGTACTTC.

The count of this clonotype is one. This chain uses TRBV15 with TRBJ1-5; no clear D gene. V was clipped by 1 base and J by 4 bases, with 11 bases between them. CDR1 is LNHNV, CDR2 YYDKDF, per germline (reference sequence). The CDR3 runs to 15 residues. The CDR3 sequence: CATSRAGNGNQPQHF. The CDR3 DNA is TGTGCCACCAGCAGAGCAGGAAATGGTAATCAGCCCCAGCATTTT.

This clonotype was seen many times. For the CDR3, the DNA is TGTGCCAGCAGCGACTACAATGAGCAGTTCTTC. This encodes CASSDYNEQFF. This chain links TRBV7-9 with TRBJ2-1; D unclear. Trimming took off 5 bases at V and 3 bases at J, with 2 bases between the two ends. The germline V gene encodes CDR1 SEHNR and CDR2 FQNEAQ (reference sequence). The CDR3 runs 11 residues.

The genes are TRBV12-3 or TRBV12-4 and TRBJ1-1; the match to TRBD1 covers 12 bases. The J segment lost 7 bases and the V segment lost 1 base, leaving 7 bases of the junction unmatched. There are 16 residues in the CDR3. The CDR3 DNA reads as TGTGCCAGCAGTTTAGACCTGGGACAGGGGGCCGGTGAAGCTTTCTTT. It yields the protein CASSLDLGQGAGEAFF.

For the CDR3, the DNA is TGTGCCAGCTCACCGGACAGTGGAAACACCATATATTTT. This encodes CASSPDSGNTIYF. This chain joins TRBV18 and TRBJ1-3; D perhaps matches TRBD1 (6 bases). V was cut by 3 bases and J by 3 bases, with 6 bases left in between. The V gene's germline CDR1 is KGHSH and CDR2 LQKENI. The CDR3 consists of 13 residues. The full variable domain, completed using reference TRBV18 and TRBJ1-3, is NAGVMQNPRHLVRRRGQEARLRCSPMKGHSHVYWYRQLPEEGLKFMVYLQKENIIDESGMPKERFSAEFPKEGPSILRIQQVVRGDSAAYFCASSPDSGNTIYFGEGSWLTVV.

This chain links TRBV7-3 with TRBJ2-3; D not certain. CDR3 length: 14 amino acids. Germline CDR1 is SGHTA and CDR2 is FQGTGA. The ends were cut back, 5 bases at V and 1 base at J, with 10 bases in the middle. In DNA form, the CDR3 reads TGTGCCAGCAGCATGGACCTTCGCACAGATACGCAGTATTTT. It is translated as CASSMDLRTDTQYF.

Only a few counts were recorded for this clonotype. The chain combines TRBV5-5 with TRBJ1-5; perhaps TRBD1 as D (6 bases). The CDR3 has 14 amino acids. Germline loops: CDR1 SGHKS, CDR2 YYEKEE (reference sequence). V gave up 5 bases and J gave up 0 bases, with 9 bases separating them. CDR3 nucleotide sequence: TGTGCCAGCAGTCCGGACAGTAGCAATCAGCCCCAGCATTTT. As protein: CASSPDSSNQPQHF.

V gene TRBV29-1 combines with J gene TRBJ2-5; 8 bases match TRBD2. Germline loops: CDR1 SQVTM, CDR2 ANQGSEA. There are 14 residues in the CDR3. After removal of 3 bases from V and 6 bases from J, the junction contained 9 bases not matched to a gene. CDR3 nucleotides: TGCAGCGTTGATGAAGGGACTAGGGGAAAGACCCAGTACTTC. It yields the protein CSVDEGTRGKTQYF.